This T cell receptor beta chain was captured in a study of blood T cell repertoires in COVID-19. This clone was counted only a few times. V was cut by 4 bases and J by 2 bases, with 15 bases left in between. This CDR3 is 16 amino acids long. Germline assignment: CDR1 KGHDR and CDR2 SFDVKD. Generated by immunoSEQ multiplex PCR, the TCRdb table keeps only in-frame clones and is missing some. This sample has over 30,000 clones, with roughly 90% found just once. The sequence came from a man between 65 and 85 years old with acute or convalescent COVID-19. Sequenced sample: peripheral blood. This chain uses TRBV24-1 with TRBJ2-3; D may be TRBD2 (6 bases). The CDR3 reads CATSDPTRGATDTQYF. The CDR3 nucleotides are TGTGCCACCAGTGACCCGACTAGAGGGGCCACAGATACGCAGTATTTT.